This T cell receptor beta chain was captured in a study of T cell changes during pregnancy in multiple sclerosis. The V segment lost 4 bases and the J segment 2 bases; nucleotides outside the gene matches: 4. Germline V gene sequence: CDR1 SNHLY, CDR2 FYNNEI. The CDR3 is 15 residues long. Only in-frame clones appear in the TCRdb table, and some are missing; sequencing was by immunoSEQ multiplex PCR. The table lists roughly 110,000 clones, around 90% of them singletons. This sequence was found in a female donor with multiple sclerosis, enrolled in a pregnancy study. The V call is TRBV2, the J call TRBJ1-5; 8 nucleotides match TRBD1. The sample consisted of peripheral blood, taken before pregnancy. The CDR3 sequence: CASSGQGWGNQPQHF. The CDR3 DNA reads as TGTGCCAGCAGTGGACAGGGGTGGGGCAATCAGCCCCAGCATTTT. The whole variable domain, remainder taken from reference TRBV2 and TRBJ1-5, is EPEVTQTPSHQVTQMGQEVILRCVPISNHLYFYWYRQILGQKVEFLVSFYNNEISEKSEIFDDQFSVERPDGSNFTLKIRSTKLEDSAMYFCASSGQGWGNQPQHFGDGTRLSIL.